Detailed here is one T cell receptor (beta chain). Its target is not known. Germline is not matched at one junction end, which may reflect a read error. The length of the CDR3 is 18 residues. These data are taken from a study of T-cell memory formation after mild COVID-19. Across the whole study: Clustering of TCRs was largely donor specific. Whole-study results and caveats: There were some responding clones in pre-infection memory, which suggested that cross-reactive memory had joined.

TCRdb itself ran the 5' RACE reads through MiXCR, one entry per CDR3 protein. The sample lists a few hundred thousand distinct CDR3 sequences; more than 20% were seen once. Source material: PBMCs or a T cell subset sorted from them (not recorded which). This rearrangement joins TRBV12-3 or TRBV12-4 to TRBJ2-5, with a weak D call TRBD2 (6 bases). The sequence was obtained from an adult woman who had mild COVID-19 (a few samples of this study predate the infection). Cell type and time point are not known. The CDR3 bases are TGTGCCAGCAGTCCCCAGACCGAGAGGAGGGATAAGCAAGAGTCCCAGTACTTC. As protein: CASSPQTERRDKQESQYF.